This TCR beta chain was obtained from a study of shared clonotypes between healthy human individuals. Overall study: There were three CD4 naive, three CD4 memory, two CD8 naive and one CD8 memory plates per donor. Overall study results and limits: Between several donors, naive CD4 clonotypes were shared at a level of about 5%.

Division of CD4+ cells produced a CD45RA+ naive subset and a CD45RA-negative memory subset. Clones were read by immunoSEQ multiplex PCR, and TCRdb kept only the in-frame ones, dropping some. Of about 1.1 million clones in the sample, about 84% are singletons; the top ten hold roughly 0.65%. There are 15 residues in the CDR3. The V gene's germline CDR1 is SGHRS and CDR2 YFSETQ. The ends were cut back, 0 bases at V and 2 bases at J, with 10 bases in the middle. On this clone: The target antigen is unknown.

The sequence came from a man younger than 30 in good health. Some clones in this sample may be carry-over from other donors' samples. This chain uses TRBV5-1 with TRBJ2-3, with TRBD2 as a possible D gene (5 bases). What was sequenced was memory CD4+ T cells from PBMCs. The subset here: CD45RA-negative fraction. In DNA, the CDR3 is TGCGCCAGCAGCTTGGCGAGGGTAGACACAGATACGCAGTATTTT. It is translated as CASSLARVDTDTQYF.